This T cell receptor beta chain was identified in a study of blood T cell repertoires in COVID-19. Whole-study context: Sources were T cells, B-cell-depleted T cells, or PBMCs; the material itself was cDNA or gDNA.

This CDR3 comprises 13 residues. Germline-derived CDR1 and CDR2 are ENHRY and SYGVKD. V dropped 4 bases and J dropped 3 bases, with 10 bases sitting between them. Original analysis: Scientists estimated how many nucleated cells there were by amplifying reference gene primers. The table came from immunoSEQ multiplex PCR; TCRdb's copy has only in-frame clones and leaves some out. The V and J calls and clone size are taken from that table; D and trimming were inferred from the DNA. The top ten clones hold more than 3% of a sample with around 120,000 clones, roughly 89% of them seen once. This sequence was found in a woman aged 55-69 years with COVID-19, enrolled during active disease. The sequencing input was peripheral blood. The chain combines TRBV10-3 with TRBJ2-7; D is uncertain. CDR3 protein: CAISANYLYEQYF. In nucleotides, the CDR3 is TGTGCCATCAGTGCCAACTATCTCTACGAGCAGTACTTC.